This T cell receptor (beta chain) originates from a study of control samples from healthy donors and cancer patients. Germline loops: CDR1 KGHSH, CDR2 LQKENI. This CDR3 is 15 amino acids long. V was clipped by 0 bases and J by 3 bases; unmatched bases: 1. The method was immunoSEQ multiplex PCR; TCRdb's version includes in-frame clones alone and lacks a portion of them. The data hold about 180,000 clones, with roughly 90% observed a single time. The chain has TRBV18 and TRBJ2-5, with 10 bases lining up with TRBD2. This clonotype originated in a woman in her forties or fifties in good health. The specimen sequenced was blood. As DNA, the CDR3 is TGTGCCAGCTCACCACCAGCGGGAGGGAAAGAGACCCAGTACTTC. This translates into CASSPPAGGKETQYF.